The T cell receptor beta chain described here comes from a study of early T cells in non-severe SARS-CoV-2 infection. Each CDR3 protein gets one entry after TCRdb re-called the 5' RACE reads with MiXCR. The data contain about 100,000 distinct CDR3 sequences, about 12% of them singletons. Trimming removed 1 base from V and 5 bases from J; junction bases left unmatched: 13. Germline V gene sequence: CDR1 LGHDT, CDR2 YNNKEL (reference sequence). CDR3 length: 17 residues. The source is an adult who was a healthcare worker with PCR-confirmed SARS-CoV-2 infection or an uninfected control (not recorded which). Sequenced input: whole blood. V is TRBV3-1 and J is TRBJ1-1, with 7 bases aligning to TRBD1. The CDR3 DNA follows: TGTGCCAGCAGCCAAGCCCGCGACAGACAGGGAAGGACTGAAGCTTTCTTT. Its protein is CASSQARDRQGRTEAFF. Full variable domain (remainder filled in from reference TRBV3-1 and TRBJ1-1): DTAVSQTPKYLVTQMGNDKSIKCEQNLGHDTMYWYKQDSKKFLKIMFSYNNKELIINETVPNRFSPKSPDKAHLNLHINSLELGDSAVYFCASSQARDRQGRTEAFFGQGTRLTVV.